The 27 T cell receptor beta chains presented below share a single source sample, sequenced in a study of immune cell composition in non-small cell lung cancer (dated by TCRdb to 2017 to 2019). The library came from the immunoSEQ multiplex PCR assay. TCRdb retrieved this table from immuneACCESS and kept in-frame rearrangements only. Not all clones are present; in checked studies, unresolved V genes account for under half, and no reason is known for the remainder. This sample lists under 11,000 clones; about 60% were detected once. The top ten hold under 20% of the sample. The sequencing sample was made of lung tumor tissue. All receptors derive from a human donor with non-small cell lung cancer.

Here the CDR3 reads CASSLDRVDQDTQYF. The DNA for the CDR3 is TGTGCCAGCAGTCTGGACAGGGTCGATCAAGATACGCAGTATTTT. The J gene is TRBJ2-3, the V gene TRBV27; 8 bases are a match to TRBD1. The CDR3 loop spans 15 amino acids. With 5 bases clipped from V and 5 bases from J, the junction kept 9 bases outside the gene matches. Germline-derived CDR1 and CDR2 are MNHEY and SMNVEV (reference sequence).

This chain links TRBV7-9 with TRBJ2-1, with D tentatively TRBD2 (6 bases). The CDR3 consists of 14 residues. V was trimmed by 7 bases and J by 10 bases, leaving 20 bases between them. CDR1 SEHNR and CDR2 FQNEAQ come from the germline V gene (reference sequence). CDR3 in amino acids: CASNHRDSDPEQFF. In nucleotides, the CDR3 is TGTGCCAGCAACCACCGGGACTCCGATCCCGAGCAGTTCTTC.

This clone has more than one count but fewer than ten. The chain employs TRBV28 and TRBJ1-2; maybe TRBD1 (5 bases). Trimming left V 7 bases short and J 7 bases short, with 19 bases between. The germline gives CDR1 MDHEN, CDR2 SYDVKM. The CDR3 covers 14 residues. The CDR3 loop is CASTSHQGQGGYTF. CDR3 bases: TGTGCCAGCACATCCCATCAGGGTCAGGGTGGCTACACCTTC.

This chain uses TRBV23-1 with TRBJ2-5; D not certain. TRBV23-1 is an open reading frame whose function is uncertain. Trimming left V 0 bases short and J 1 base short, with 6 bases between. The CDR3 extends over 14 amino acids. As DNA, the CDR3 is TGCGCCAGCAGTCAATCGTACAGCCAAGAGACCCAGTACTTC. Translation gives CASSQSYSQETQYF.

This clone was seen a few times. The rearrangement uses TRBV6-6 and TRBJ2-7; TRBD1 agrees at 9 bases. The V gene end was trimmed by 5 bases and the J gene end by 3 bases; junction bases not matched to a gene: 5. The CDR3 sequence is 14 residues long. Germline V CDR1 and CDR2: MNHNY, SVGAGI (reference sequence). The CDR3 DNA follows: TGTGCCAGCAGTCCCGGACAGGGGAACTACGAGCAGTACTTC. Translation: CASSPGQGNYEQYF.

V usage is TRBV27 and J usage is TRBJ2-1; 13 nucleotides agree with TRBD2. Germline V gene lookup returns CDR1 MNHEY and CDR2 SMNVEV (reference sequence). The CDR3 totals 15 residues. Unmatched junction bases numbered 6, after V lost 7 bases and J lost 6 bases. The CDR3 here is CASTKLAGGRNEQFF. The CDR3 bases are TGTGCCAGCACCAAACTAGCGGGAGGGCGCAATGAGCAGTTCTTC.

The rearrangement links TRBV7-2 to TRBJ2-7; TRBD1 matches at 9 bases. Trimming at V came to 5 bases and at J to 8 bases, leaving 13 bases not matched to a gene. Germline CDR1 and CDR2: SGHTA and FQGNSA. The length of the CDR3 is 15 residues. This CDR3 is CASSDGQGSFGKQYF. The CDR3 DNA is TGTGCCAGCAGCGACGGACAGGGGAGCTTCGGGAAGCAGTACTTC.

J is TRBJ1-1 and V is TRBV7-6; D is ambiguous. CDR1 is SGHVS, CDR2 FNYEAQ, per germline. Trimming took 1 base from V and 2 from J, leaving 5 bases between them. This CDR3 contains 13 residues. CDR3 residues: CASSLEQNTEAFF. The CDR3 coding sequence is TGTGCCAGCAGCTTAGAACAAAACACTGAAGCTTTCTTT.

This chain uses TRBV5-1 with TRBJ2-1; 10 bases align to TRBD1. The J segment lost 7 bases and the V segment lost 5 bases, leaving 9 bases of the junction unmatched. Germline V lookup: CDR1 SGHRS, CDR2 YFSETQ. The CDR3 totals 15 residues. CDR3 DNA: TGCGCCAGCAGTATTAGACAGGGGGCTGAGAATGAGCAGTTCTTC. It is translated as CASSIRQGAENEQFF.

V usage is TRBV30 and J usage is TRBJ1-3; D is undetermined. Trimming removed 3 bases at V and 0 bases at J, with 12 bases between. This CDR3 has 15 amino acids. Germline CDR1 and CDR2: GTSNPN and SVGIG (reference sequence). CDR3 sequence reads: CAWSGDTISGNTIYF. CDR3 coding DNA: TGTGCCTGGAGCGGCGACACGATCTCTGGAAACACCATATATTTT.

V gene TRBV15 combines with J gene TRBJ2-1; maybe TRBD2 (5 bases). Between the trimmed V and J ends, which lost 3 bases and 1 base, there was a span of 10 bases. CDR1 is LNHNV, CDR2 YYDKDF, per germline (reference sequence). There are 15 residues in the CDR3. CDR3 in amino acids: CATSRRRGSYNEQFF. The CDR3 coding sequence is TGTGCCACCAGCAGGAGACGGGGTTCCTACAATGAGCAGTTCTTC.

This clone appeared once. CDR3 in DNA: TGTGCCAGCAGTTCGGGGGGTAGATATGGCTACACCTTC. It translates to CASSSGGRYGYTF. The chain carries TRBV28 and TRBJ1-2; perhaps TRBD1 as D (5 bases). CDR3 length equals 13 residues. The V and J ends lost 4 bases and 5 bases respectively, with 11 bases between them. Germline V lookup: CDR1 MDHEN, CDR2 SYDVKM.

This clone was counted a few times. The rearrangement joins TRBV10-3 to TRBJ1-3; TRBD1 agrees at 8 bases. Germline V gene lookup returns CDR1 ENHRY and CDR2 SYGVKD. J gave up 6 bases and V 8 bases, and 6 bases lay outside the gene matches. CDR3 length equals 13 residues. The CDR3 DNA sequence: TGTGCCATCTCGACAGGGGCTGTAAACACCATATATTTT. This translates into CAISTGAVNTIYF.

This clone is classed as medium-sized (0.01 to 0.1%). The V gene is TRBV18, the J gene TRBJ1-2; D not certain. Germline CDR1 reads KGHSH; CDR2 reads LQKENI. Deletions cut 0 bases from V and 8 bases from J, with 10 bases between. The CDR3 is made up of 13 amino acids. The DNA for the CDR3 is TGTGCCAGCTCACCACCGTTGGAGGAGGGCTACACCTTC. Amino acid sequence: CASSPPLEEGYTF.

Within the sample, this clone is medium-sized. This chain uses TRBV27 with TRBJ2-7; maybe TRBD1 (6 bases). The germline CDR1 and CDR2 sequences are MNHEY and SMNVEV (reference sequence). V lost 8 bases, J lost 3 bases, and 20 bases lay in between. The CDR3 loop spans 15 amino acids. CDR3 loop: CASSLVVGADYEQYF. The CDR3, as DNA: TGTGCCAGCTCCCTGGTCGTGGGGGCCGACTACGAGCAGTACTTC.

The CDR3 DNA reads as TGCGCCAGCAGCCAACTTACAGGGCAGTATGGCTACACCTTC. Residues: CASSQLTGQYGYTF. The chain links TRBV4-3 to TRBJ1-2; D might be TRBD1 (6 bases). Germline CDR1 reads LGHNA; CDR2 reads YSLEER. The CDR3 covers 14 residues. The V end was cut by 2 bases, the J end by 5 bases, with 12 bases between.

The J gene is TRBJ2-7, the V gene TRBV19; 7 bases agree with TRBD1. After removal of 2 bases from V and 2 bases from J, the junction contained 6 bases not matched to a gene. There are 15 residues in the CDR3. In germline, CDR1 is LNHDA, CDR2 SQIVND (reference sequence). CDR3 nucleotides: TGTGCCAGTAGTATAACGGACAGGTCGGCCTACGAGCAGTACTTC. Translated: CASSITDRSAYEQYF.

J is TRBJ2-1 and V is TRBV11-2, with a possible D match to TRBD1 (6 bases). Trimming took off 2 bases at V and 9 bases at J, with 14 bases between the two ends. This CDR3 comprises 14 residues. Germline lookup yields CDR1 SGHAT and CDR2 FQNNGV. The CDR3 sequence: CASSLFQGWIEQFF. The CDR3 DNA reads TGTGCCAGCAGCTTATTCCAGGGGTGGATTGAGCAGTTCTTC.

This sequence joins TRBV9 and TRBJ2-4, with 13 bases fitting TRBD2. V was clipped by 3 bases and J by 9 bases; unmatched bases: 6. The germline CDR1 and CDR2 sequences are SGDLS and YYNGEE. The CDR3 consists of 15 residues. CDR3 DNA sequence: TGTGCCAGCAGCGCCGGACTAGCGGGAGAAGGCATTCAGTACTTC. Residues: CASSAGLAGEGIQYF.

V is TRBV5-1 and J is TRBJ2-7; possible D gene TRBD1, 5 bases. The CDR3 consists of 14 residues. Deletions cut 2 bases from V and 0 bases from J, with 9 bases between. CDR1 and CDR2 (germline): SGHRS, YFSETQ. The CDR3: CASSLQVASYEQYF. CDR3 DNA sequence: TGCGCCAGCAGCTTACAGGTTGCCTCCTACGAGCAGTACTTC. The whole variable domain, filled in from reference TRBV5-1 and TRBJ2-7, reads KAGVTQTPRYLIKTRGQQVTLSCSPISGHRSVSWYQQTPGQGLQFLFEYFSETQRNKGNFPGRFSGRQFSNSRSEMNVSTLELGDSALYLCASSLQVASYEQYFGPGTRLTVT.

V usage is TRBV18 and J usage is TRBJ1-4, with a tentative D call TRBD1 (6 bases). Between the trimmed V and J ends, which lost 2 bases and 2 bases, there was a span of 21 bases. The CDR3 is 19 residues long. Germline loops: CDR1 KGHSH, CDR2 LQKENI. DNA for the CDR3: TGTGCCAGCTCACCAGATTCACAGGGCCTCCATGGGACTAATGAAAAACTGTTTTTT. Translation: CASSPDSQGLHGTNEKLFF.

This rearrangement joins TRBV5-1 to TRBJ2-3; 8 bases map to TRBD2. The J segment lost 3 bases and the V segment lost 0 bases, leaving 6 bases of the junction unmatched. CDR3 length: 16 amino acids. Per the germline V gene, CDR1 is SGHRS and CDR2 is YFSETQ. Here the CDR3 DNA reads TGCGCCAGCAGCTTGGGACTAGCGTTCGGTACAGATACGCAGTATTTT. Translated, it gives CASSLGLAFGTDTQYF.

The V and J genes are TRBV28 and TRBJ2-5; TRBD2 matches at 7 bases. The V and J ends lost 5 bases and 4 bases, in that order; junction bases with no gene match: 7. Germline CDR1 reads MDHEN; CDR2 reads SYDVKM. This CDR3 has 14 residues. Here the CDR3 reads CASSQTSKVETQYF. DNA for the CDR3: TGTGCCAGCAGTCAGACTAGCAAGGTAGAGACCCAGTACTTC.

The chain uses TRBV30 and TRBJ2-7; possible D gene TRBD1, 6 bases. The CDR3 has 12 amino acids. V lost 3 bases, J lost 5 bases, and 11 bases lay in between. Germline V gene lookup returns CDR1 GTSNPN and CDR2 SVGIG (reference sequence). Here the CDR3 reads CAWSRDIDEQYF. CDR3 DNA: TGTGCCTGGAGCCGGGACATTGACGAGCAGTACTTC.

V and J are TRBV11-3 and TRBJ2-1; D is perhaps TRBD1 (6 bases). The V and J ends lost 5 bases and 10 bases respectively, with 21 bases between them. Germline CDR1 reads SGHNT; CDR2 reads YENEEA. There are 15 residues in the CDR3. The CDR3 bases are TGTGCCAGCAGCCCCAGAGGGACAACCCAGCAGGAGCAGTTCTTC. This encodes CASSPRGTTQQEQFF.

This chain uses TRBV28 with TRBJ1-1; 7 bases line up with TRBD1. The CDR3 totals 14 residues. The germline V gene has CDR1 MDHEN and CDR2 SYDVKM. The V and J ends lost 5 bases and 0 bases, in that order; junction bases with no gene match: 3. The CDR3: CASSLQGVNTEAFF. As DNA, the CDR3 is TGTGCCAGCAGTCTCCAGGGGGTGAACACTGAAGCTTTCTTT. The full variable domain, in which reference TRBV28 and TRBJ1-1 provide the parts outside the CDR3, is DVKVTQSSRYLVKRTGEKVFLECVQDMDHENMFWYRQDPGLGLRLIYFSYDVKMKEKGDIPEGYSVSREKKERFSLILESASTNQTSMYLCASSLQGVNTEAFFGQGTRLTVV.

V gene TRBV6-4 combines with J gene TRBJ2-3; 9 nucleotides agree with TRBD1. This CDR3 is built from 14 residues. Germline trimming cut 8 bases from V and 2 bases from J; bases unmatched to any gene: 5. CDR1 MRHNA and CDR2 SNTAGT come from the germline V gene. The CDR3 region is CASGGTGTTDTQYF. The CDR3 coding sequence is TGTGCCAGCGGGGGGACAGGGACCACAGATACGCAGTATTTT.